This T cell receptor (beta chain) was documented in a study of neurological immune-mediated disorders (dated by TCRdb to about 2019). Regarding the complete study: Peripheral blood TCR-beta repertoires from HTLV-I-associated myelopathy (HAM/TSP) patients, multiple sclerosis patients and healthy controls were compared by UMI-based sequencing. Longitudinal samples, technical triplicates and paired sorted CD4+ and CD8+ T-cell subsets, alongside PBMC samples, were included among the approximately 98 TCR-beta libraries. Longitudinal HAM/TSP and healthy donors were sampled at 3 time-points each (about 3-40 month intervals). The cohort was made up of around 70 subjects, consisting of roughly 15 HAM/TSP patients, roughly 35 multiple sclerosis patients and around 20 healthy controls.

This clonotype was seen ten or more times. Its antigen is unknown. Base qualities were left out, and no much larger clone turns up one base away. cDNA synthesis used template-switch 5'RACE with a primer carrying a 10-nucleotide random unique molecular identifier tagging each TCR transcript. Each sequencing run produced over 180 million TCR-beta sequences covering 15-18 subjects. The RNeasy kit was used for extraction of total RNA. TCR-beta VDJ regions were amplified with primers for the TCR constant region and the 5'RACE anchor, using the KAPA Real-time Library Amplification kit. A first PCR added sample indexes and Illumina adaptors, and a second PCR then raised library yield. After purification with Ampure beads, the TCR product of roughly 650 bp was size-selected on a 2% E-gel SizeSelection system. Library quality was checked on a Bioanalyzer, concentration was measured with Qubit, and libraries were quantified with the Kapa Library Quantification kit before pooling. Paired-end 2 x 150 bp sequencing of the libraries was performed on an Illumina HiSeq 2500. To increase sequence diversity, about 23-30% phiX was spiked into each library pool. Under the source paper's analysis protocol: The UMI-based MiGEC pipeline processed quality-filtered reads and removed over 80% of raw TCR sequences during error correction. IMGT germline references were used for aligning VDJ genes, and each clonotype was defined as a unique CDR3 amino acid sequence together with its V-J genes. Clonal expansion, Shannon diversity, and CDR3 relatedness (CalcPairwiseDistances, ClusterSamples) were evaluated with VDJtools, and phylogenetic trees were built with CLCbio workbench. A clone was classed as expanded if it had 8 or more unique UMIs, a cutoff based on coefficient-of-variation modelling across technical triplicates. The public reads were quality trimmed at Q25 with fastp and then assembled into clones with MiXCR by TCRdb, keeping productive beta chains. Identical CDR3 protein sequences are pooled into one entry, listed with their most common genes and DNA. TCRdb's processing, not the authors', yielded these V and J calls. For this sample there are more than 95,000 distinct CDR3 sequences; 10% to 13% appear just once. The ten most abundant clones make up about 3% of the sample.

On the study overall, not on this receptor specifically: Across subjects, expanded clones never shared an identical CDR3 amino acid sequence, which suggests that the TCR-beta repertoires in every group were private. TCR clonal expansion was greatest in HAM/TSP patients and smallest in MS patients, who ranked below even healthy controls.

In the paper's terms, the time point label means: longitudinal time-point 3. Libraries from unsorted PBMCs were made from 2 million PBMCs kept in RNAlater at -80 degrees C until RNA extraction. Peripheral blood was subjected to Ficoll-Hypaque density gradient centrifugation to isolate PBMCs, which were then cryopreserved in liquid nitrogen. V is reduced by 0 bases and J by 3 bases, leaving a spacing of 9 bases between them. From the cysteine through the phenylalanine, the CDR3 covers 15 amino acids. The entry retains the CDR3 DNA only, 45 bases that are in frame from base 1. The germline V gene provides CDR1 MNHEY and CDR2 SVGAGI.

The V and J segments used are TRBV6-5 and TRBJ1-3; TRBD1 is possibly the D segment (5 matching bases). The receptor comes from a female donor with HTLV-1-associated myelopathy (HAM/TSP). The sequencing sample was made of PBMCs. This receptor has the CDR3 CASSYSAGGGNTIYF. The bases are TGTGCCAGCAGTTACTCTGCTGGGGGTGGAAACACCATATATTTT.